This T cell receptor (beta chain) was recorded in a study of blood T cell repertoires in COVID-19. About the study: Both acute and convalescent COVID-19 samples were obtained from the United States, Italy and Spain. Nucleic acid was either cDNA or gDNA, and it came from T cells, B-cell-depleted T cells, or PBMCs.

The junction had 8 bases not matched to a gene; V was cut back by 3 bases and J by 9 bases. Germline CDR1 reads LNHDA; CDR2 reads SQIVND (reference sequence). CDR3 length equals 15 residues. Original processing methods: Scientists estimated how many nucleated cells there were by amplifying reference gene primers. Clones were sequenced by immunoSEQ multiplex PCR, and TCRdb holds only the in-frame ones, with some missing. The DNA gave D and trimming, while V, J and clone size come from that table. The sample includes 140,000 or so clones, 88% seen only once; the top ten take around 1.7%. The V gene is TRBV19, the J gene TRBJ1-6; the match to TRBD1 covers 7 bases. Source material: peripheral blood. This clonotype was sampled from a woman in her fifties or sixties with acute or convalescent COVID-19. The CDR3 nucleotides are TGTGCCAGTAGTATGGGAGACAGGGTGGCTTCACCCCTCCACTTT. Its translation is CASSMGDRVASPLHF.